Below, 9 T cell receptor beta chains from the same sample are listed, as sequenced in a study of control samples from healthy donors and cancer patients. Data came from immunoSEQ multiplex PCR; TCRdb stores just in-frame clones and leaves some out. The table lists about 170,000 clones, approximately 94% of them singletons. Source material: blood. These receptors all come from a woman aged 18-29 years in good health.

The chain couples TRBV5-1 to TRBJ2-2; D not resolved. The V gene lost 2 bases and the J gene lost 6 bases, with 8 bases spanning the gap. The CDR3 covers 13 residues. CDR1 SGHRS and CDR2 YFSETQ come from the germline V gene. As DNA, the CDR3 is TGCGCCAGCAGCTTAGTACTCCCCGGGGAGCTGTTTTTT. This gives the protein CASSLVLPGELFF. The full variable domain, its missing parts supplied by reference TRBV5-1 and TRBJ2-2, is KAGVTQTPRYLIKTRGQQVTLSCSPISGHRSVSWYQQTPGQGLQFLFEYFSETQRNKGNFPGRFSGRQFSNSRSEMNVSTLELGDSALYLCASSLVLPGELFFGEGSRLTVL.

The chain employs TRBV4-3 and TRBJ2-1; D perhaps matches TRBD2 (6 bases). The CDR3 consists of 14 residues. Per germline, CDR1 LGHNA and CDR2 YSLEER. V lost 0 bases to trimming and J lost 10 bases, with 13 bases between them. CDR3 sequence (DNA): TGCGCCAGCAGCCAAGAAACAGTCAGCGGGGAGCAGTTCTTC. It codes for CASSQETVSGEQFF.

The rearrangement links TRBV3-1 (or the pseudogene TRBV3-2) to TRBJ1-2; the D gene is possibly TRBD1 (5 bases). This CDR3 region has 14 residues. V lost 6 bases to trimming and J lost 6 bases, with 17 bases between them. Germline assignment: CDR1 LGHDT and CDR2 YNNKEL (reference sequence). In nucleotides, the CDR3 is TGTGCCAGCAGTCCCCGGGACTATCTTGATGGCTACACCTTC. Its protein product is CASSPRDYLDGYTF.

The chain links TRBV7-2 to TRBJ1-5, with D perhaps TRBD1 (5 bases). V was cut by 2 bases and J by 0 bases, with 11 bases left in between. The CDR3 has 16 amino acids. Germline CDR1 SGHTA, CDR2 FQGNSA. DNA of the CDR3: TGTGCCAGCAGCTTAAGGGGCGGTGTTAGCAATCAGCCCCAGCATTTT. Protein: CASSLRGGVSNQPQHF.

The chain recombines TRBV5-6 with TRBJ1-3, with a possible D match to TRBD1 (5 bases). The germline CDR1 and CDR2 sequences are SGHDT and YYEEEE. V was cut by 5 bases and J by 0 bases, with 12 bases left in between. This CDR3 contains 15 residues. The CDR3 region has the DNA TGTGCCAGCAGAGTCAGACAGAGCTCTGGAAACACCATATATTTT. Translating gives CASRVRQSSGNTIYF.

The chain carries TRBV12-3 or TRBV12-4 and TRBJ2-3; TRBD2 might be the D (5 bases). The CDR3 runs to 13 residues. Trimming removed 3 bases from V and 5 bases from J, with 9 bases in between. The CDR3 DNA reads TGTGCCAGCAGTTTCCCTAGCTTAGATACGCAGTATTTT. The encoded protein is CASSFPSLDTQYF.

The CDR3 coding sequence is TGTGCCAGCAGTTTCCCTCAAGGGTTGGAGTACTTC. Its protein is CASSFPQGLEYF. The chain recombines TRBV6-2 or TRBV6-3 with TRBJ2-5, with D unresolved. Germline V lookup: CDR1 MNHEY, CDR2 SVGEGT. With 4 bases removed from V and 12 bases from J, the gap between germline ends came to 15 bases. This CDR3 is built from 12 residues.

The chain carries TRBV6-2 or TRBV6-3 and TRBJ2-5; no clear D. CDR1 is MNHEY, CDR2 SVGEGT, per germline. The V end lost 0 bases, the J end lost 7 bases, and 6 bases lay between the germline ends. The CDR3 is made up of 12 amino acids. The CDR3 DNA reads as TGTGCCAGCAGTTACTCGATGGCGACCCAGTACTTC. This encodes CASSYSMATQYF.

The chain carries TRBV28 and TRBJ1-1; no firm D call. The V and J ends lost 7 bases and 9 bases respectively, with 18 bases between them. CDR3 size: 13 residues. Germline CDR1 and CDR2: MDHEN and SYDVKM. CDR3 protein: CASTPGVWRQAFF. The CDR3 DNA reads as TGTGCCAGCACCCCGGGTGTTTGGCGGCAAGCTTTCTTT. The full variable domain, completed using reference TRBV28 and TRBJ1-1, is DVKVTQSSRYLVKRTGEKVFLECVQDMDHENMFWYRQDPGLGLRLIYFSYDVKMKEKGDIPEGYSVSREKKERFSLILESASTNQTSMYLCASTPGVWRQAFFGQGTRLTVV.